These 14 T cell receptor beta chains share one sample of origin, sequenced in a study of CD8 T cells in ankylosing spondylitis. Broader study findings: For ankylosing spondylitis blood, a TCR beta motif of roughly 8 highly homologous variants appeared characteristic.

A single record per CDR3 protein comes from TCRdb applying MiXCR to the 5' RACE reads. The sample consists of more than 600,000 distinct CDR3 sequences, 19% of them appearing once. Antigens for these TCRs are unknown. The sequencing sample was made of blood, either unsorted or a sorted T cell fraction (not recorded which). Source of these receptors: a male donor with ankylosing spondylitis.

This clonotype was seen only a few times. The V and J genes are TRBV5-6 and TRBJ1-6, with TRBD1 matching 8 bases. The V segment lost 0 bases and the J segment 7 bases; nucleotides outside the gene matches: 6. This CDR3 spans 16 amino acids. CDR1 and CDR2 from the germline V gene are SGHDT and YYEEEE. CDR3 nucleotide sequence: TGTGCCAGCAGCTTGGCGGCAGGGGGCGCCAATTCACCCCTCCACTTT. This gives the protein CASSLAAGGANSPLHF.

This clonotype was detected only once. The V gene is TRBV11-2, the J gene TRBJ2-3, with TRBD2 matching 11 bases. This CDR3 is built from 18 residues. Germline loops: CDR1 SGHAT, CDR2 FQNNGV. Trimming cost V 5 bases and J 0 bases; bases outside gene matches: 10. As DNA, the CDR3 is TGTGCCAGCAGCCGCCATCCTACTAGCGGGGGAAGCACAGATACGCAGTATTTT. Translating gives CASSRHPTSGGSTDTQYF. The variable domain in full, with the rest retrieved from reference TRBV11-2 and TRBJ2-3, is EAGVAQSPRYKIIEKRQSVAFWCNPISGHATLYWYQQILGQGPKLLIQFQNNGVVDDSQLPKDRFSAERLKGVDSTLKIQPAKLEDSAVYLCASSRHPTSGGSTDTQYFGPGTRLTVL.

This clonotype was seen repeatedly, ten times or more. The chain is built from TRBV29-1 and TRBJ2-7; 9 bases are shared with TRBD1. The CDR3 covers 13 residues. Germline loops: CDR1 SQVTM, CDR2 ANQGSEA. V lost 4 bases, J lost 7 bases, and 8 bases stayed unmatched. The CDR3 here is CSVVVQGAWEQYF. CDR3 coding DNA: TGCAGCGTTGTGGTACAGGGGGCATGGGAGCAGTACTTC.

The chain recombines TRBV27 with TRBJ2-2; no definite D call. V shed 4 bases and J shed 7 bases, with 7 bases lying between them. Germline-derived CDR1 and CDR2 are MNHEY and SMNVEV (reference sequence). This CDR3 contains 12 residues. The CDR3 region has the DNA TGTGCCAGCAGTTCGTCAGGCGGGGAGCTGTTTTTT. Encoded protein: CASSSSGGELFF.

This clonotype was seen a few times. This rearrangement joins TRBV29-1 to TRBJ2-7; TRBD1 aligns across 9 bases. The length of the CDR3 is 14 residues. CDR1 and CDR2 (germline): SQVTM, ANQGSEA. With V trimmed by 6 bases and J by 5 bases, 11 bases remained unmatched. The CDR3, as DNA: TGCAGCGTGGCCCCCGGGACAGGGATTAACGAGCAGTACTTC. Translated, it gives CSVAPGTGINEQYF.

The V and J genes are TRBV3-1 and TRBJ2-7; TRBD2 matches 13 bases. The CDR3 loop spans 16 amino acids. Germline assignment: CDR1 LGHDT and CDR2 YNNKEL (reference sequence). The trim removed 1 base at V and 3 bases at J, leaving 3 bases unmatched. The DNA for the CDR3 is TGTGCCAGCAGCCAAGGGGGACTAGCGGGAAACTACGAGCAGTACTTC. It yields the protein CASSQGGLAGNYEQYF.

The chain combines TRBV30 with TRBJ2-7; no definite D call. The ends were cut back, 0 bases at V and 2 bases at J, with 11 bases in the middle. CDR3 length: 14 amino acids. Germline lookup yields CDR1 GTSNPN and CDR2 SVGIG (reference sequence). The DNA of the CDR3 is TGTGCCTGGAGTGTACGTTGGGTCCCCTACGAGCAGTACTTC. It encodes CAWSVRWVPYEQYF.

This chain links TRBV9 with TRBJ1-5; possibly TRBD1 for D (5 bases). The CDR3 is 15 residues long. Trimming took 0 bases from V and 7 from J, leaving 14 bases between them. Germline loops: CDR1 SGDLS, CDR2 YYNGEE. DNA for the CDR3: TGTGCCAGCAGCGTAGACGGGGGAATGGGCCAGCCCCAGCATTTT. Its protein is CASSVDGGMGQPQHF.

The chain recombines TRBV20-1 with TRBJ2-1; TRBD2 matches at 10 bases. This CDR3 contains 17 residues. With 0 bases clipped from V and 7 bases from J, the junction kept 12 bases outside the gene matches. Germline assignment: CDR1 DFQATT and CDR2 SNEGSKA (reference sequence). Here the CDR3 reads CSARDRDGTSVWNEQFF. The CDR3, as DNA: TGCAGTGCTAGAGATCGAGACGGGACTAGCGTCTGGAATGAGCAGTTCTTC.

The chain has TRBV10-3 and TRBJ1-4, with a possible D match to TRBD1 (5 bases). This CDR3 spans 14 amino acids. Germline V CDR1 and CDR2: ENHRY, SYGVKD. Trimming left V 5 bases short and J 9 bases short, with 16 bases between. CDR3 DNA: TGTGCCATCAGTCCGGGACCCGAGGGTAAAAAACTGTTTTTT. It encodes CAISPGPEGKKLFF.

The gene calls are TRBV12-3 or TRBV12-4 and TRBJ2-3; 10 bases match TRBD2. After removal of 7 bases from V and 0 bases from J, the junction contained 7 bases not matched to a gene. The CDR3 runs to 16 residues. The CDR3 DNA reads as TGTGCCAGCACCTTTACTAGCGGGATTAGCACAGATACGCAGTATTTT. Translated: CASTFTSGISTDTQYF.

The V call is TRBV7-9, the J call TRBJ2-7, with D perhaps TRBD1 (5 bases). CDR3 size: 14 residues. CDR1 is SEHNR and CDR2 is FQNEAQ in the germline V gene (reference sequence). The V and J ends lost 4 bases and 0 bases respectively, with 10 bases between them. CDR3 in amino acids: CASSSTTDSYEQYF. The CDR3 region has the DNA TGTGCCAGCAGCTCGACGACAGACTCCTACGAGCAGTACTTC. The complete variable domain, with remaining parts taken from reference TRBV7-9 and TRBJ2-7, reads DTGVSQNPRHKITKRGQNVTFRCDPISEHNRLYWYRQTLGQGPEFLTYFQNEAQLEKSRLLSDRFSAERPKGSFSTLEIQRTEQGDSAMYLCASSSTTDSYEQYFGPGTRLTVT.

This sequence joins TRBV27 and TRBJ2-1, with 10 bases identical to TRBD2. Trimming cost V 6 bases and J 3 bases; bases outside gene matches: 14. The CDR3 runs 18 residues. Germline CDR1 reads MNHEY; CDR2 reads SMNVEV (reference sequence). CDR3 protein: CASRPQGLGLAIYNEQFF. In nucleotides, the CDR3 is TGTGCCAGCAGACCCCAGGGGTTGGGACTAGCGATCTACAATGAGCAGTTCTTC.

The chain links TRBV6-2 or TRBV6-3 to TRBJ2-7, with D possibly being TRBD1 or TRBD2 (7 bases each). The CDR3 sequence is 16 residues long. The V end was cut by 6 bases, the J end by 6 bases, with 24 bases between. In germline, CDR1 is MNHEY, CDR2 SVGEGT. DNA of the CDR3: TGTGCCAGCAGCTACCCCAGGGGGGGGACGGTGATCGAGCAGTACTTC. Its translation is CASSYPRGGTVIEQYF.